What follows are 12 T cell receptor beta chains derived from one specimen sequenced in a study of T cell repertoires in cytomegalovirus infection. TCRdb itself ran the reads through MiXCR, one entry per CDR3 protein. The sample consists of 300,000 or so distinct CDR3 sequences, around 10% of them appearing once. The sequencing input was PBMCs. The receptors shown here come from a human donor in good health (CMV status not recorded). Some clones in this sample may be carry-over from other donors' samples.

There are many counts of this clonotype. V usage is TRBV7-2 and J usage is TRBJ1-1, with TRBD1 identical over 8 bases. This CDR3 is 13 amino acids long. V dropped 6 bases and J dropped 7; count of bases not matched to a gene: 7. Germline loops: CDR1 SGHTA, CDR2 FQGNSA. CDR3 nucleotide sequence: TGTGCCAGCAGTACACAGGGGGGGGGTGAAGCTTTCTTT. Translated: CASSTQGGGEAFF.

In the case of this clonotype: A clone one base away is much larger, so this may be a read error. The CDR3 protein is CSDRRTESEQFF. The CDR3 DNA reads as TGCAGTGATAGAAGAACTGAAAGTGAGCAGTTCTTC. The chain carries TRBV20-1 and TRBJ2-1; D gene ambiguous. Looked up from germline, CDR1 is DFQATT and CDR2 is SNEGSKA (reference sequence). The CDR3 has 12 amino acids.

Here the CDR3 reads CASTSPGGRGNEQFF. Here the CDR3 DNA reads TGTGCCAGCACAAGTCCAGGGGGCAGGGGGAATGAGCAGTTCTTC. The chain is built from TRBV28 and TRBJ2-1, with TRBD1 matching over 8 bases. This CDR3 is 15 amino acids long. Germline V CDR1 and CDR2: MDHEN, SYDVKM. V gave up 7 bases and J gave up 7 bases; unmatched junction bases: 12. The full variable domain, completed using reference TRBV28 and TRBJ2-1, is DVKVTQSSRYLVKRTGEKVFLECVQDMDHENMFWYRQDPGLGLRLIYFSYDVKMKEKGDIPEGYSVSREKKERFSLILESASTNQTSMYLCASTSPGGRGNEQFFGPGTRLTVL.

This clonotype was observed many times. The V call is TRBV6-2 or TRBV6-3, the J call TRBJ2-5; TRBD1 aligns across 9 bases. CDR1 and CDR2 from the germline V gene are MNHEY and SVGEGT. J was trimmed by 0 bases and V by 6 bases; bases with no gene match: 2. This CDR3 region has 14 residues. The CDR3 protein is CASRGTGYQETQYF. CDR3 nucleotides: TGTGCCAGCAGGGGGACAGGGTACCAAGAGACCCAGTACTTC.

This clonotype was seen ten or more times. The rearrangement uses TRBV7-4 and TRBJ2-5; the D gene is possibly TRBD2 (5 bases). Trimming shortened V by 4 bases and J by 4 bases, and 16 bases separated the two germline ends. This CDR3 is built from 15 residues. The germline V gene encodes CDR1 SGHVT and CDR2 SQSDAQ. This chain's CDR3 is CASSSVAPGGETQYF. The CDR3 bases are TGTGCCAGCAGCTCCGTAGCCCCTGGAGGAGAGACCCAGTACTTC.

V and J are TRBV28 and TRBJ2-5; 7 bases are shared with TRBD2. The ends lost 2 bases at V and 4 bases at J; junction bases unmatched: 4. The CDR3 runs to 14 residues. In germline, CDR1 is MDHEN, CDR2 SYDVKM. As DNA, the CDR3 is TGTGCCAGCAGTTTAGTCGGGAGGAGAGAGACCCAGTACTTC. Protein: CASSLVGRRETQYF.

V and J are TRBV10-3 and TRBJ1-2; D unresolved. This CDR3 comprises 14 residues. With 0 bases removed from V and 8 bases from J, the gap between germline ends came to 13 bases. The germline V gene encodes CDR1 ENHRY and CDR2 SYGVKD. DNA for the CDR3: TGTGCCATCAGTGAGTCTGGGCGGGCTGAGGGCTACACCTTC. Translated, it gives CAISESGRAEGYTF.

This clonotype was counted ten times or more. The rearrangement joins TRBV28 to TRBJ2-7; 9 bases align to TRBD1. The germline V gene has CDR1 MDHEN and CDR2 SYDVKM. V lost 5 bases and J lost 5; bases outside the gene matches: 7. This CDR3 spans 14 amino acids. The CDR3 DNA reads TGTGCCAGCAGTCACCGGGACAGGGTCCACGAGCAGTACGTC. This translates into CASSHRDRVHEQYV.

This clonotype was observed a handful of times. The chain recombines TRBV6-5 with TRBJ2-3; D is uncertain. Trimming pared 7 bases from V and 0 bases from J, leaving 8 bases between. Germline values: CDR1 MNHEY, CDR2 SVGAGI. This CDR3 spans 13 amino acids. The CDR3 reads CASKKGSTDTQYF. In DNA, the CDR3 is TGTGCCAGCAAGAAAGGAAGCACAGATACGCAGTATTTT.

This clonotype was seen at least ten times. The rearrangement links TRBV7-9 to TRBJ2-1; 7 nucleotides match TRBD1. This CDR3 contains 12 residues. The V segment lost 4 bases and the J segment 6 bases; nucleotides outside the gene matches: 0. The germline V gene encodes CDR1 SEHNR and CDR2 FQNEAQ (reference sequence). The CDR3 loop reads CASSWDSNEQFF. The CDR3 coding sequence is TGTGCCAGCAGCTGGGACAGCAATGAGCAGTTCTTC.

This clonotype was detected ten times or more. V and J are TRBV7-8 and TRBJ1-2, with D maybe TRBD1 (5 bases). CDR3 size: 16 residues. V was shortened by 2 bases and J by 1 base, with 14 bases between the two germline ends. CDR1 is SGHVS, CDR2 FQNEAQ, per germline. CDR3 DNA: TGTGCCAGCAGCTTATTCGCGGCGACAGTTAACTATGGCTACACCTTC. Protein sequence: CASSLFAATVNYGYTF.

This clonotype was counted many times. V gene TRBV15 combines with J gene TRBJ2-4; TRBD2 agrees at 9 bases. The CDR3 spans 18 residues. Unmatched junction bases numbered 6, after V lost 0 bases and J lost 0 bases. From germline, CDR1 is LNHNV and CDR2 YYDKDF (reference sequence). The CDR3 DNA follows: TGTGCCACCAGCAGAGATAAGGGAGCGGGGGGAGCCAAAAACATTCAGTACTTC. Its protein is CATSRDKGAGGAKNIQYF.